Sequencing of this T cell receptor (beta chain) was carried out in a study of blood T cell repertoires in COVID-19. The assay was immunoSEQ multiplex PCR, and TCRdb's table has in-frame clones only and misses some. The profile shows over 250,000 clones, roughly 85% of them singletons. The CDR3 is 13 residues long. The V gene lost 5 bases and the J gene lost 3 bases, with 10 bases spanning the gap. CDR1 is SGHTA, CDR2 FQGNSA, per germline. The V call is TRBV7-2, the J call TRBJ1-2; perhaps TRBD1 as D (5 bases). The sequenced sample consisted of peripheral blood. This TCR derives from a man aged 45-65 years with active or convalescent COVID-19. CDR3 nucleotide sequence: TGTGCCAGCAGCCCCGACAGAGACTATGGCTACACCTTC. This encodes CASSPDRDYGYTF.